This T cell receptor (beta chain) was retrieved from a study of blood T cell repertoires in COVID-19. Looking at the study overall: From the United States, Italy and Spain came samples of acute and convalescent COVID-19.

The germline CDR1 and CDR2 sequences are MNHNS and SASEGT. Trimming took off 0 bases at V and 11 bases at J, with 13 bases between the two ends. The CDR3 length is 13 residues. Clones were read by immunoSEQ multiplex PCR, and TCRdb kept only the in-frame ones, dropping some. The table lists about 130,000 clones, about four fifths of them singletons, with about 2.9% in the top ten. Material for sequencing was peripheral blood. The J gene is TRBJ1-1, the V gene TRBV6-1; D is uncertain. This clonotype was obtained from a woman older than 75 with acute or convalescent COVID-19. The CDR3, as DNA: TGTGCCAGCAGTGAAGCGGCCGCGGGCAGCGCTTTCTTT. This codes for CASSEAAAGSAFF.